The T cell receptor beta chain described here comes from a study of OX40 agonist ivuxolimab in advanced cancers. This table comes from immunoSEQ multiplex PCR, and its TCRdb copy is limited to in-frame clones, with some not included. The table lists 94,000 or so clones, roughly 80% of them singletons. Material: CD4+ or CD8+ T cells sorted from blood, obtained in a trial of the OX40 agonist ivuxolimab. This TCR was sampled from an adult with an advanced solid tumor such as melanoma, head and neck, liver or kidney cancer.

The CDR3 region has the DNA TGCGCCAGCAGCCAAACAGGGTATGACTATGGCTACACCTTC. Protein product: CASSQTGYDYGYTF. The chain uses TRBV4-3 and TRBJ1-2, with D possibly TRBD1 on 6 matching bases. Trimming cost V 2 bases and J 3 bases, with 10 bases left between them. The CDR3 has 14 residues. Germline V lookup: CDR1 LGHNA, CDR2 YSLEER.